The sequence of this TCR beta chain was determined in a study of blood T cell repertoires in COVID-19. Across the whole study: The United States, Italy and Spain were the sources of the acute and convalescent COVID-19 samples. The analysed material was cDNA or gDNA that came from T cells, B-cell-depleted T cells, or PBMCs.

Germline V gene data show CDR1 as SGHNT and CDR2 as YENEEA. After removal of 6 bases from V and 7 bases from J, the junction contained 8 bases not matched to a gene. The CDR3 extends over 15 amino acids. Only in-frame clones appear in the TCRdb table, and some are missing; sequencing was by immunoSEQ multiplex PCR. The sample comprises over 85,000 clones, 65% to 90% of which are singletons, and approximately 3.9% rests with the top ten. The sequence derives from a man aged 55 to 70 with acute or convalescent COVID-19. The chain is built from TRBV11-3 and TRBJ2-1; 11 bases fit TRBD2. Sequenced input: peripheral blood. The CDR3 DNA reads as TGTGCCAGCAGTCCTACTAGCGGGAGTTTGAATGAGCAGTTCTTC. Its protein is CASSPTSGSLNEQFF.